This TCR beta chain was recorded in a study of a mutant IDH1 vaccine in newly diagnosed glioma. Study overall: First vaccine doses came 4-6 weeks after radiotherapy alone, or with temozolomide cycles. Of the patients given treatment, roughly 60% were male and approximately 40% were female, and a mean age of around 38 years was recorded.

Using immunoSEQ multiplex PCR, the repertoire was profiled, and TCRdb retains in-frame clones only, with some absent. Of 120,000 or so clones in the sample, 80% were seen once. The ends lost 5 bases at V and 3 bases at J; junction bases unmatched: 9. CDR3 length equals 15 residues. Germline CDR1 SEHNR, CDR2 FQNEAQ (reference sequence). The time point is: week 11, during vaccination. Alongside topical imiquimod, each dose of vaccine comprised 300 ug of mutant IDH1 20-mer peptide. As to this clone: Its target is unknown.

The sequencing here drew on PBMCs, taken from a glioma patient whose treatment included an IDH1 peptide vaccine. This receptor was obtained from a man aged 35-49 years with glioma. V gene TRBV7-9 combines with J gene TRBJ1-2, with 7 bases identical to TRBD1. The CDR3 nucleotides are TGTGCCAGCAGCCGGACCGACAGGGCTTACTATGGCTACACCTTC. This codes for CASSRTDRAYYGYTF.